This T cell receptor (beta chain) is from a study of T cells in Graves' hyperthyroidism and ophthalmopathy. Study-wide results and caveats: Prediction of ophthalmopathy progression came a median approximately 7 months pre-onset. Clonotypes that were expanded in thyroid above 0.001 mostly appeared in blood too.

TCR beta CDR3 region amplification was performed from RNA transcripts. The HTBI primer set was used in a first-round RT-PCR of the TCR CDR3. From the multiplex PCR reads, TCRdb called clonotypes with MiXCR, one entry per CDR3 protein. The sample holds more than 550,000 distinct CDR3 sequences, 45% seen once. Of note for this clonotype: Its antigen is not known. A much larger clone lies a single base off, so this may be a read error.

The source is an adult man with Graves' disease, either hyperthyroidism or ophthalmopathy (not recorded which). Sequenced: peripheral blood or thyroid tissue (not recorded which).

CDR3 residues: CAISYPGRAGEQYF. As DNA, the CDR3 is TGTGCCATCAGTTACCCAGGGAGGGCCGGGGAGCAGTACTTC. This chain joins TRBV10-3 and TRBJ2-7, with TRBD2 identical over 7 bases. This CDR3 has 14 amino acids. Germline V gene sequence: CDR1 ENHRY, CDR2 SYGVKD. V was clipped by 5 bases and J by 7 bases; unmatched bases: 11.